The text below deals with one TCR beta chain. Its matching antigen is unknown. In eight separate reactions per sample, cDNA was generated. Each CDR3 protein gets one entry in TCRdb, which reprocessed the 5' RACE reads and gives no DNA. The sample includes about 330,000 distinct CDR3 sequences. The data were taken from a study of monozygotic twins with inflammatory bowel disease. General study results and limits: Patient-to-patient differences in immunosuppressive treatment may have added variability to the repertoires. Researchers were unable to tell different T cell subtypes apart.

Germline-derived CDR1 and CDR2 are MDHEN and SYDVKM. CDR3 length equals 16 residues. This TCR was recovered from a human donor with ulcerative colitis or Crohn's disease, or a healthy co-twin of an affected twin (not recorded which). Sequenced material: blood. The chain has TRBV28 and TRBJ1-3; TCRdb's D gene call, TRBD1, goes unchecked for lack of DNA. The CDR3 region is CASREPGTGKGNTIYF.